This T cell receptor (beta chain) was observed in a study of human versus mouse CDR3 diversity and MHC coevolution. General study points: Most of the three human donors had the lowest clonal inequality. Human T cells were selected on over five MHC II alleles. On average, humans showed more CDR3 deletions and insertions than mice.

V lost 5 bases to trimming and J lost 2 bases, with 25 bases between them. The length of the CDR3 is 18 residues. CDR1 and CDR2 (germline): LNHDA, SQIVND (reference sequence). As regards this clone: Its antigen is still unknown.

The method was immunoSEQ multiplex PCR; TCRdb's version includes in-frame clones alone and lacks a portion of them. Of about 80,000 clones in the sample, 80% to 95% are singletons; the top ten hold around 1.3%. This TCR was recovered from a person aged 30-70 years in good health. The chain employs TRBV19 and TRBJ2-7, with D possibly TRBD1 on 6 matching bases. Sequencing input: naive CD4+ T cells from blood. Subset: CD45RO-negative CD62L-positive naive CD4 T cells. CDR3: CASSAPATVPGQTYEQYF. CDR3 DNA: TGTGCCAGTAGTGCCCCTGCTACGGTTCCAGGACAGACCTACGAGCAGTACTTC.